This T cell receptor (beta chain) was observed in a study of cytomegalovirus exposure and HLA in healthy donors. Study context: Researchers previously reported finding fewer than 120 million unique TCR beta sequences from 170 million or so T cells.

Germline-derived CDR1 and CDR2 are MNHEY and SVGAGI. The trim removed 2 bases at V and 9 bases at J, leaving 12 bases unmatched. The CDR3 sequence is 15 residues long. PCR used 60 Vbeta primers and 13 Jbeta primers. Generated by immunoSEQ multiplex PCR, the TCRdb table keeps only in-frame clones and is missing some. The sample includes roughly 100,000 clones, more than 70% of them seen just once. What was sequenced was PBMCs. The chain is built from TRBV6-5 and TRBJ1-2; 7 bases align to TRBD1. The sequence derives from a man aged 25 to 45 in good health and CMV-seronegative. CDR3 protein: CASSYRGRGPLSYTF. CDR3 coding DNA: TGTGCCAGCAGTTACAGGGGGCGCGGTCCCCTCAGCTACACCTTC.